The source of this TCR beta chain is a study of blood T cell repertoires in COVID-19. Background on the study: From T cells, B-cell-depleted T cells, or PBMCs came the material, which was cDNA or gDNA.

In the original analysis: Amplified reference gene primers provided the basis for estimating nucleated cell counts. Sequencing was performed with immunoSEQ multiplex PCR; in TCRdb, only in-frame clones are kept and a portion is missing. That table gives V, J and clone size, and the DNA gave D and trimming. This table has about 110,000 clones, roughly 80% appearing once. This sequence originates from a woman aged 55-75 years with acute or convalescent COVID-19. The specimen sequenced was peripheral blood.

Here the CDR3 DNA reads TGTGCCAGCAGTCCAACCAGGGGTTTAAATCAGCCCCAGCATTTT. Its translation: CASSPTRGLNQPQHF. The chain recombines TRBV28 with TRBJ1-5, with D possibly being TRBD1 (6 bases). Looked up from germline, CDR1 is MDHEN and CDR2 is SYDVKM. The CDR3 is made up of 15 amino acids. V was trimmed by 5 bases and J by 4 bases, leaving 15 bases between them. Drawing the rest from reference TRBV28 and TRBJ1-5, the complete variable domain is DVKVTQSSRYLVKRTGEKVFLECVQDMDHENMFWYRQDPGLGLRLIYFSYDVKMKEKGDIPEGYSVSREKKERFSLILESASTNQTSMYLCASSPTRGLNQPQHFGDGTRLSIL.